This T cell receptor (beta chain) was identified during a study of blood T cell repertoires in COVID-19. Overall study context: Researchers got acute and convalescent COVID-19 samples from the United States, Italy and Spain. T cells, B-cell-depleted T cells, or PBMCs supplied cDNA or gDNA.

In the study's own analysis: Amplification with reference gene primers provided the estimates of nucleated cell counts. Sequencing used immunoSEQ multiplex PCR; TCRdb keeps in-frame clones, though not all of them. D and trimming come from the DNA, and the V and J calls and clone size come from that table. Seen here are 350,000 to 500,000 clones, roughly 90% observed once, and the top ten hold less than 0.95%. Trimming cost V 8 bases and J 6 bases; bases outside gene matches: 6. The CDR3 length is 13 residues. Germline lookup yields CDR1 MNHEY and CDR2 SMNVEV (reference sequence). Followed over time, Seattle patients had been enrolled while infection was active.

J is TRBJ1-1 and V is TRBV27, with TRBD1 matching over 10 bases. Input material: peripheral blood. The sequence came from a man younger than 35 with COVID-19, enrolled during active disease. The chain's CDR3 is CASHGTGDPEAFF. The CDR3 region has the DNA TGTGCCAGCCACGGGACAGGGGATCCTGAAGCTTTCTTT.